The 25 T cell receptor beta chains listed next were all sequenced from one sample in a study of CD8 T cells in Susac syndrome. Random hexamers were used to reverse transcribe roughly 0.5 to 1 ug of RNA. MiXCR, run by TCRdb on the immunoSEQ multiplex PCR reads, gives a single entry per CDR3 protein. The sample lists about 300,000 distinct CDR3 sequences, just over 90% occurring once. The specimen sequenced was CD4+ T cells from PBMCs. Receptor source: a human donor with multiple sclerosis.

The V and J genes are TRBV6-5 and TRBJ1-2; weak D call: TRBD1 (6 bases). The V gene's germline CDR1 is MNHEY and CDR2 SVGAGI. The CDR3 has 14 residues. Trimming pared 2 bases from V and 5 bases from J, leaving 12 bases between. The CDR3 DNA sequence: TGTGCCAGCAGTTACACTTCCAGGGGATATGGCTACACCTTC. It codes for CASSYTSRGYGYTF.

The V and J genes are TRBV14 and TRBJ1-1; 7 bases are a match to TRBD1. CDR3 length equals 18 residues. Germline V gene lookup returns CDR1 SGHDN and CDR2 FVKESK. After removal of 2 bases from V and 4 bases from J, the junction contained 16 bases not matched to a gene. The DNA of the CDR3 is TGTGCCAGCAGCCAAAGGGGGAGACAGGGCGAGGCGGGCACTGAAGCTTTCTTT. It encodes CASSQRGRQGEAGTEAFF.

The chain carries TRBV7-8 and TRBJ2-7, with TRBD1 matching over 9 bases. V was clipped by 8 bases and J by 3 bases; unmatched bases: 8. Germline V CDR1 and CDR2: SGHVS, FQNEAQ. The CDR3 length is 14 residues. CDR3 sequence reads: CASRPRDRVYEQYF. CDR3 nucleotide sequence: TGTGCCAGCCGACCCCGGGACAGGGTCTACGAGCAGTACTTC. Looking up the rest from reference TRBV7-8 and TRBJ2-7 gives the full variable domain: GAGVSQSPRYKVAKRGQDVALRCDPISGHVSLFWYQQALGQGPEFLTYFQNEAQLDKSGLPSDRFFAERPEGSVSTLKIQRTQQEDSAVYLCASRPRDRVYEQYFGPGTRLTVT.

The V call is TRBV6-5, the J call TRBJ2-1, with 9 bases matching TRBD2. There are 16 residues in the CDR3. The J segment lost 6 bases and the V segment lost 2 bases, leaving 8 bases of the junction unmatched. CDR1 and CDR2 (germline): MNHEY, SVGAGI. CDR3 DNA: TGTGCCAGCAGTTACGTGGGACTAGCAAAACCCAATGAGCAGTTCTTC. Its protein is CASSYVGLAKPNEQFF.

The CDR3 DNA sequence: TGTGCCAGCAGCTTGGCGGCGGGGACCCAGTACTTC. Translated, it gives CASSLAAGTQYF. The V gene is TRBV5-6, the J gene TRBJ2-5; the D gene is possibly TRBD2 (5 bases). CDR3 length: 12 residues. The V gene's germline CDR1 is SGHDT and CDR2 YYEEEE. Trimming left V 0 bases short and J 7 bases short, with 7 bases between.

This clonotype is a singleton in its sample. The chain links TRBV5-6 to TRBJ2-5; 8 bases fit TRBD1. CDR1 is SGHDT and CDR2 is YYEEEE in the germline V gene. J gave up 5 bases and V 3 bases, and 9 bases lay outside the gene matches. The CDR3 has 15 amino acids. The CDR3 region has the DNA TGTGCCAGCAGCTCGAAGGGACAGGCGACGGAGACCCAGTACTTC. It translates to CASSSKGQATETQYF.

The V call is TRBV7-8, the J call TRBJ1-1; 7 nucleotides match TRBD1. The CDR3 is 15 amino acids. The V gene's germline CDR1 is SGHVS and CDR2 FQNEAQ. V trimming: 3 bases; J trimming: 1 base; junction bases outside the gene matches: 5. The chain's CDR3 is CASSFPGQSNTEAFF. The CDR3 DNA is TGTGCCAGCAGCTTTCCGGGACAGTCGAACACTGAAGCTTTCTTT.

This sequence joins TRBV19 and TRBJ2-2; TRBD1 agrees at 10 bases. This CDR3 region has 15 residues. Per the germline V gene, CDR1 is LNHDA and CDR2 is SQIVND (reference sequence). V lost 5 bases to trimming and J lost 5 bases; unmatched junction nucleotides: 5. Written as DNA, the CDR3 is TGTGCCAGTAGTTCGGGACAGGGGTGGACCGGGGAGCTGTTTTTT. It yields the protein CASSSGQGWTGELFF.

The CDR3 bases are TGTGCCAGCAGGGCCGGGGAACCAACTAATGAAAAACTGTTTTTT. Its protein is CASRAGEPTNEKLFF. The rearrangement joins TRBV6-5 to TRBJ1-4; D is uncertain. CDR1 is MNHEY, CDR2 SVGAGI, per germline. Trimming removed 6 bases from V and 0 bases from J, with 11 bases in between. The CDR3 loop spans 15 amino acids.

V and J are TRBV4-2 and TRBJ1-5, with D maybe TRBD1 (6 bases). The V end lost 0 bases, the J end lost 6 bases, and 18 bases lay between the germline ends. There are 17 residues in the CDR3. Germline V gene data show CDR1 as LGHNA and CDR2 as YNFKEQ. The chain's CDR3 is CASSQDRGGKEGQPQHF. CDR3 nucleotides: TGTGCCAGCAGCCAAGATAGGGGGGGCAAGGAGGGTCAGCCCCAGCATTTT.

The CDR3 DNA is TGTGCCAGCAGTTACTCGGTATCCCTCATGAACACTGAAGCTTTCTTT. Translation gives CASSYSVSLMNTEAFF. J is TRBJ1-1 and V is TRBV6-2 or TRBV6-3, with D uncertain. V was trimmed by 0 bases and J by 0 bases, leaving 11 bases between them. Germline V CDR1 and CDR2: MNHEY, SVGEGT. The length of the CDR3 is 16 residues.

V gene TRBV6-6 combines with J gene TRBJ2-1, with 11 positions matching TRBD1. The CDR3 is 16 amino acids. CDR1 MNHNY and CDR2 SVGAGI come from the germline V gene (reference sequence). Losses at the gene ends were 2 bases for V and 6 bases for J; bases not matched to a gene: 6. Here the CDR3 DNA reads TGTGCCAGCAGTTACCCCGCCGGGACAGGGGGCAATGAGCAGTTCTTC. Amino acids: CASSYPAGTGGNEQFF.

The chain is built from TRBV5-1 and TRBJ2-3; TRBD1 might be the D (6 bases). V was cut by 0 bases and J by 3 bases, with 11 bases left in between. Per the germline V gene, CDR1 is SGHRS and CDR2 is YFSETQ. The CDR3 spans 15 residues. The CDR3 coding sequence is TGCGCCAGCAGCTTGGTTACAGGGCTTACAGATACGCAGTATTTT. Residues: CASSLVTGLTDTQYF.

This chain links TRBV29-1 with TRBJ1-3; tentative D call: TRBD1 (6 bases). V was shortened by 7 bases and J by 4 bases, with 11 bases between the two germline ends. Per the germline V gene, CDR1 is SQVTM and CDR2 is ANQGSEA. CDR3 size: 12 residues. The CDR3 sequence: CSARGAGNTIYF. The CDR3, as DNA: TGCAGCGCCAGGGGTGCAGGAAACACCATATATTTT.

The chain recombines TRBV14 with TRBJ1-2, with 10 bases lining up with TRBD1. CDR1 and CDR2 (germline): SGHDN, FVKESK. This CDR3 has 13 residues. Germline trimming cut 4 bases from V and 8 bases from J; bases unmatched to any gene: 4. CDR3 sequence reads: CASSRDRGWGYTF. The CDR3 DNA follows: TGTGCCAGCAGCCGGGACAGGGGTTGGGGCTACACCTTC.

This clonotype appeared a single time. V is TRBV7-9 and J is TRBJ2-1; D uncertain. Germline CDR1 and CDR2: SEHNR and FQNEAQ (reference sequence). This CDR3 has 10 amino acids. V was cut by 4 bases and J by 5 bases, with 0 bases left in between. For the CDR3, the DNA is TGTGCCAGCAGCTACAATGAGCAGTTCTTC. Amino acid sequence: CASSYNEQFF.

The chain employs TRBV7-2 and TRBJ2-7; D is tentatively TRBD1 or TRBD2 (6 bases each). The CDR3 is made up of 13 amino acids. CDR1 is SGHTA, CDR2 FQGNSA, per germline. V was pared by 3 bases and J by 5 bases, with 11 bases between. The CDR3: CASSFGGANEQYF. In DNA, the CDR3 is TGTGCCAGCAGCTTCGGGGGCGCAAACGAGCAGTACTTC.

The chain combines TRBV7-2 with TRBJ2-7; D gene ambiguous. The V gene lost 4 bases and the J gene lost 7 bases, with 11 bases spanning the gap. The CDR3 covers 12 residues. The germline V gene encodes CDR1 SGHTA and CDR2 FQGNSA. The CDR3 sequence is CASSSQNGEQYF. DNA for the CDR3: TGTGCCAGCAGCTCCCAAAACGGGGAGCAGTACTTC.

The chain carries TRBV7-8 and TRBJ1-1; D not resolved. Trimming removed 5 bases from V and 7 bases from J, with 8 bases in between. The CDR3 spans 11 residues. CDR1 and CDR2 from the germline V gene are SGHVS and FQNEAQ. The CDR3 DNA reads TGTGCCAGCAGCGCCTCTCGTGAAGCTTTCTTT. This translates into CASSASREAFF.

This clonotype was counted once. The J gene is TRBJ2-1, the V gene TRBV7-9; D is ambiguous. The CDR3 covers 15 residues. Germline CDR1 is SEHNR and CDR2 is FQNEAQ (reference sequence). Trimming shortened V by 3 bases and J by 0 bases, and 9 bases separated the two germline ends. In DNA form, the CDR3 reads TGTGCCAGCAGCTTCGGATTGGGCTCCTACAATGAGCAGTTCTTC. Its protein product is CASSFGLGSYNEQFF.

The chain employs TRBV7-9 and TRBJ2-2, with 7 bases that match TRBD2. V shed 4 bases, J shed 3 bases, and the junction held 8 bases outside the gene matches. The CDR3 is 16 amino acids. Germline values: CDR1 SEHNR, CDR2 FQNEAQ (reference sequence). CDR3 amino acids: CASSSGLGFYTGELFF. The CDR3, as DNA: TGTGCCAGCAGCTCAGGACTAGGCTTTTACACCGGGGAGCTGTTTTTT. The complete variable domain, with remaining parts taken from reference TRBV7-9 and TRBJ2-2, reads DTGVSQNPRHKITKRGQNVTFRCDPISEHNRLYWYRQTLGQGPEFLTYFQNEAQLEKSRLLSDRFSAERPKGSFSTLEIQRTEQGDSAMYLCASSSGLGFYTGELFFGEGSRLTVL.

The V gene is TRBV7-2, the J gene TRBJ1-1, with D unresolved. The germline V gene encodes CDR1 SGHTA and CDR2 FQGNSA. There are 14 residues in the CDR3. Trimming stripped 2 bases from V and 2 bases from J, with 9 bases between. CDR3 DNA: TGTGCCAGCAGCTTATACAGTGAAAACACTGAAGCTTTCTTT. It is translated as CASSLYSENTEAFF. Full variable domain (missing parts from reference TRBV7-2 and TRBJ1-1): GAGVSQSPSNKVTEKGKDVELRCDPISGHTALYWYRQSLGQGLEFLIYFQGNSAPDKSGLPSDRFSAERTGGSVSTLTIQRTQQEDSAVYLCASSLYSENTEAFFGQGTRLTVV.

CDR3 region: CASSQWGNYGYTF. CDR3 DNA: TGCGCCAGCAGCCAATGGGGAAACTATGGCTACACCTTC. The chain recombines TRBV4-1 with TRBJ1-2; D gene ambiguous. Germline V CDR1 and CDR2: MGHRA, YSYEKL. The CDR3 loop spans 13 amino acids. Trimming pared 2 bases from V and 2 bases from J, leaving 6 bases between.

This rearrangement joins TRBV7-9 to TRBJ2-7; 8 bases map to TRBD2. Germline V CDR1 and CDR2: SEHNR, FQNEAQ (reference sequence). Losses at the gene ends were 7 bases for V and 3 bases for J; bases not matched to a gene: 5. The CDR3 loop spans 13 amino acids. CDR3 sequence: CASIPGTSYEQYF. In DNA, the CDR3 is TGTGCCAGCATCCCCGGGACTAGCTACGAGCAGTACTTC.

The chain combines TRBV7-2 with TRBJ2-3; 8 bases fit TRBD2. V shed 4 bases, J shed 5 bases, and the junction held 8 bases outside the gene matches. The CDR3 extends over 15 amino acids. Germline V gives CDR1 SGHTA, CDR2 FQGNSA. The CDR3 nucleotides read TGTGCCAGCAGCTCCTGGGGCAGCGGGGGAGATACGCAGTATTTT. This gives the protein CASSSWGSGGDTQYF.